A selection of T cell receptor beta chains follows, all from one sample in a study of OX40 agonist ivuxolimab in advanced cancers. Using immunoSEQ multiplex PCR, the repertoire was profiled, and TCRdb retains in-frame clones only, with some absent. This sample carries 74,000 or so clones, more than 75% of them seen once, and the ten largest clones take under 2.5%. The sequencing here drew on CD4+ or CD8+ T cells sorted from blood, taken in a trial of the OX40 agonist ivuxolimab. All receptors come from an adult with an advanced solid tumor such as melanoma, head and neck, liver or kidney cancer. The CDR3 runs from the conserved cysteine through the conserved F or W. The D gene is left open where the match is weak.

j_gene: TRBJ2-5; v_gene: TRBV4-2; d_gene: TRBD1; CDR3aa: CASSQVGGLETQYF
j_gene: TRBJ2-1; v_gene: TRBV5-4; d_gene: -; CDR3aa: CATTDGSLYNEQFF
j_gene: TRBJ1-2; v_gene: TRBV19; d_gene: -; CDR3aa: CASSIRNDRNSYTF
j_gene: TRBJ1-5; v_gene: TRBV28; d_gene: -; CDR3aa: CATYTGDQPQHF
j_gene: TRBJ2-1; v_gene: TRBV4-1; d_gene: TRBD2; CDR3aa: CASSQKEEPSGGGEQFF
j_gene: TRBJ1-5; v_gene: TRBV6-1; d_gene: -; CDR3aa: CASSEDDNSGGQPQHF
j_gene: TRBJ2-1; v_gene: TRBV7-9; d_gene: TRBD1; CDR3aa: CASRSDRGRVNEQFF
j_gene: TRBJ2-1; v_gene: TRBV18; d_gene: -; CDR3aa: CASSPPTYGGPQGNEQFF
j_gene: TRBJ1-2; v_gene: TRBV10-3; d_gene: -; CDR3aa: CAMKEDRNYGYTF
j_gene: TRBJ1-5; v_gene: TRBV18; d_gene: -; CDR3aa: CASSRDVYSNQPQHF
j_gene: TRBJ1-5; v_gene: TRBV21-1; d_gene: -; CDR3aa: CASSKVGKVVIQPQHF
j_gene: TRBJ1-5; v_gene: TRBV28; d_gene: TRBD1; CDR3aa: CASSNSGGAGQPQHF
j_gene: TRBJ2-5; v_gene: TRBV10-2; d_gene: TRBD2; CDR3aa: CASTRGRLAGDRYQETQYF
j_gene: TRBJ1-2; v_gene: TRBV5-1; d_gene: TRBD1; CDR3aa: CASSFPGQGGGYTF
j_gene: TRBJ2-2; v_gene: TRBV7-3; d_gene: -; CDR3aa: CASSLASGEGTGELFF
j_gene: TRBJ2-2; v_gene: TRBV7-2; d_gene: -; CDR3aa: CASSFSRGVGELFF
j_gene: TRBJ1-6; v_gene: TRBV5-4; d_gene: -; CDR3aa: CASSLGRVNSPLHF
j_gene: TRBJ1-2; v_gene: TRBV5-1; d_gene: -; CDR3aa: CASSLPGMDYGYTF
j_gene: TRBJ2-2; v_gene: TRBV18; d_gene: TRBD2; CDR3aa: CASSPLPLAGANTGELFF
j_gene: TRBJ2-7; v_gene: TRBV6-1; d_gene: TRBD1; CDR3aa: CASSGGGLMYF
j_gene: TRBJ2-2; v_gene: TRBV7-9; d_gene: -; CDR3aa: CASSFSRYTGELFF
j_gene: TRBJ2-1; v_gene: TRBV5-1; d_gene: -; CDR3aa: CASSLGVYNEQFF
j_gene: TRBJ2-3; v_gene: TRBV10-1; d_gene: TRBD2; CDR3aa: CASSESIGTSGIDTQYF
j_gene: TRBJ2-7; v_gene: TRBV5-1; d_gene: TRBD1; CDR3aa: CASSSGQASYEQYF
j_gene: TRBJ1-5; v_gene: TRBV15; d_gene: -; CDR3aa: CATSMKPGKPPQHF
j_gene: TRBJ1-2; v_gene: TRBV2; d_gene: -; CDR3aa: CASKPGTANYGYTF
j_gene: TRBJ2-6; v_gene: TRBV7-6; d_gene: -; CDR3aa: CASTPRRGASGANVLTF